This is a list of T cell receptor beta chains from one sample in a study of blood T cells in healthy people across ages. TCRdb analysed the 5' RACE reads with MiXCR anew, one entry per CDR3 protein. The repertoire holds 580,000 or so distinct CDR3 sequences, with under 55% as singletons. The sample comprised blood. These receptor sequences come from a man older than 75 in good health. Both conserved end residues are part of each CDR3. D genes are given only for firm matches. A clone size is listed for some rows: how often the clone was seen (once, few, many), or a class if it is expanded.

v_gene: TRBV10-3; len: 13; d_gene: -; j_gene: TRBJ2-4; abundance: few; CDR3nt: TGTGCCATCAGTGTAGGGTCCGGGGACATTCAGTACTTC; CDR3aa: CAISVGSGDIQYF
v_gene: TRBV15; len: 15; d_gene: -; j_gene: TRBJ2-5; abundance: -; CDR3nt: TGTGCCACCAGCAGAGATGTGGGATTCCAAGAGACCCAGTACTTC; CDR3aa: CATSRDVGFQETQYF
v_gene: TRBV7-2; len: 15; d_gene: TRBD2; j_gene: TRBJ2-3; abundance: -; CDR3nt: TGTGCCAGCAGCCGATTGAGCGGGGGGGCAGATACGCAGTATTTT; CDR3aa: CASSRLSGGADTQYF
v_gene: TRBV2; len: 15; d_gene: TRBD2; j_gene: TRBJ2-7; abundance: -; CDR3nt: TGTGCCAGCAGACGGTCGTCTAGCGGTTCCTACGAGCAGTACTTC; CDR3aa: CASRRSSSGSYEQYF
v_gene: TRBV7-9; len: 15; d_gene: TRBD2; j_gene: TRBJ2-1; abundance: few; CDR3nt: TGTGCCAGCAGCTTTATAGCGGGAGGTGGGGGTGAGCAGTTCTTC; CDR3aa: CASSFIAGGGGEQFF
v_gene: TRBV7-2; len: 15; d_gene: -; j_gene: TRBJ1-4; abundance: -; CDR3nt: TGTGCCAGCAGCTTAGTTGGGGGAGTCGGGGAAAAACTGTTTTTT; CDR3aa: CASSLVGGVGEKLFF
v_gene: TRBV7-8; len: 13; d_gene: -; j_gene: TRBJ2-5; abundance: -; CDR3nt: TGTGCCAGCAGCTTCCAGGCACAAGAGACCCAGTACTTC; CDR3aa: CASSFQAQETQYF
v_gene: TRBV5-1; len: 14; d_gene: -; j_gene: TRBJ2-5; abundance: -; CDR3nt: TGCGCCAGCAGCTTGGGGCCCCTTACCGGGACCCAGTACTTC; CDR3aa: CASSLGPLTGTQYF
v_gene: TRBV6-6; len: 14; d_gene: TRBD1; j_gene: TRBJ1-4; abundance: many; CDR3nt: TGTGCCAGCAGTCACCGACAGGGCCGTGAAAAACTGTTTTTT; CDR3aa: CASSHRQGREKLFF
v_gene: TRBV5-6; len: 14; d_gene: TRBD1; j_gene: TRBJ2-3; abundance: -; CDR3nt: TGTGCCAGCAGCTTGGCACAGGGGATAGATACGCAGTATTTT; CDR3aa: CASSLAQGIDTQYF
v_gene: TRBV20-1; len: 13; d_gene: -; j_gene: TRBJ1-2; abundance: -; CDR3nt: TGCAGTGCCCTTCCAGATGAGGGCTATGGCTACACCTTC; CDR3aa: CSALPDEGYGYTF
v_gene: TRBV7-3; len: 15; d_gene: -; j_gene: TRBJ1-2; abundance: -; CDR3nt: TGTGCCAGCAGCCTCTCCGGGAGTCGCGGCTATGGCTACACCTTC; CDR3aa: CASSLSGSRGYGYTF
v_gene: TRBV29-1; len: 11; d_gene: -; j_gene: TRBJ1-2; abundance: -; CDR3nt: TGCAGCGTTGTTGGGCAGGATGGCTACACCTTC; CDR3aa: CSVVGQDGYTF
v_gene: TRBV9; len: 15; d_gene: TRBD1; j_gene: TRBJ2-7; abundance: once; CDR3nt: TGTGCCAGCAGCGTAGGGGACAGGGGCAACTACGAGCAGTACTTC; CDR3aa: CASSVGDRGNYEQYF
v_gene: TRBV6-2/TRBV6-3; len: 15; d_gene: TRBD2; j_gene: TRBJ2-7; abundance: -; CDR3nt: TGTGCCAGCAGTCTAAGGACTAGCGGGGGATACGAGCAGTACTTC; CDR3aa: CASSLRTSGGYEQYF
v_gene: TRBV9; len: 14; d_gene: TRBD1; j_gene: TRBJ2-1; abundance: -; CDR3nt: TGTGCCAGCAGCTACGGACAGGGGCTGGATGAGCAGTTCTTC; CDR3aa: CASSYGQGLDEQFF
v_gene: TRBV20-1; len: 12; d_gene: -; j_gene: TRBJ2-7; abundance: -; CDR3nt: TGCAGTGCTACTTTGACGGGGGTCGAGCAGTACTTC; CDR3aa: CSATLTGVEQYF
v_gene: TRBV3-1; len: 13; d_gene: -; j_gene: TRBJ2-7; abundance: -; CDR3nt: TGTGCCAGCAGCCCGTTGGGGATTTACGAGCAGTACTTC; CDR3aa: CASSPLGIYEQYF
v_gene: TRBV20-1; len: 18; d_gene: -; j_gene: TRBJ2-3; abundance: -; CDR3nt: TGCAGTGCTAGTCAGTTTCAGGGTGGGCAGGGTAGCACAGATACGCAGTATTTT; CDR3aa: CSASQFQGGQGSTDTQYF
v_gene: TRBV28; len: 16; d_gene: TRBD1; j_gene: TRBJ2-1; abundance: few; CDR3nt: TGTGCCAGCAGACCGATAATTGACACAGGGGGCACTGAGCAGTTCTTC; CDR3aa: CASRPIIDTGGTEQFF
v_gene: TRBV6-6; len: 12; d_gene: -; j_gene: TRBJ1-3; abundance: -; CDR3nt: TGTGCCAGCAGTCTCCCTGGAAACACCATATATTTT; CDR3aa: CASSLPGNTIYF
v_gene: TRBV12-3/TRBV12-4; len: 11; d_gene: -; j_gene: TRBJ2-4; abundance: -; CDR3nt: TGTGCCAGCAGTTTATTAGAAAAGCAGTACTTC; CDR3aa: CASSLLEKQYF
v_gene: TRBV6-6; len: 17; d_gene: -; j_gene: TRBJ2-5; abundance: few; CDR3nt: TGTGCCAGCAGTTATCAAGCTCCGGCGACAGGTCAAGAGACCCAGTACTTC; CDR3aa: CASSYQAPATGQETQYF
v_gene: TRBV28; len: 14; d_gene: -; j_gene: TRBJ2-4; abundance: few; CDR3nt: TGTGCCAGCAGTTTACCGGAAGCCAAAAACATTCAGTACTTC; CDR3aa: CASSLPEAKNIQYF
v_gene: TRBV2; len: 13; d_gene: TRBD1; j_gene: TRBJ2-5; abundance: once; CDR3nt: TGTGCCAGCAGTGTCCAGGGGGCCGAGACCCAGTACTTC; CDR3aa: CASSVQGAETQYF
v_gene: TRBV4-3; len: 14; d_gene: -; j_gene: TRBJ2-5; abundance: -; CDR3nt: TGCGCCAGCAGCCAAGATGTAGGAAGGGTGGGCCAGTACTTC; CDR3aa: CASSQDVGRVGQYF
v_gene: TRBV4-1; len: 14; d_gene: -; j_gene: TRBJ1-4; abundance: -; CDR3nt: TGCGCCAGCAGCCGGGACACCTCTAATGAAAAACTGTTTTTT; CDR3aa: CASSRDTSNEKLFF
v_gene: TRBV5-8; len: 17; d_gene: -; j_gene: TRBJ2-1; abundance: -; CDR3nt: TGTGCCAGCAGCCAGGGGGGCTCTATATTGGGTTACAATGAGCAGTTCTTC; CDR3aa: CASSQGGSILGYNEQFF
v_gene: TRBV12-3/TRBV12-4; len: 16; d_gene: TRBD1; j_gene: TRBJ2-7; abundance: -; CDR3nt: TGTGCCAGCACTTCGGTGGGGACAGGGAAAGCCTACGAGCAGTACTTC; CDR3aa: CASTSVGTGKAYEQYF
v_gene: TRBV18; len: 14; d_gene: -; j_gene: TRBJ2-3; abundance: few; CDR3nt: TGTGCCAGCTCACCTGAACATCGAAGAGGTACGCAGTATTTT; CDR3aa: CASSPEHRRGTQYF
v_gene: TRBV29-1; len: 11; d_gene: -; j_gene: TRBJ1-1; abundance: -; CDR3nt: TGCAGCGTCGGCAGGGGCATTGAAGCTTTCTTT; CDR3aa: CSVGRGIEAFF
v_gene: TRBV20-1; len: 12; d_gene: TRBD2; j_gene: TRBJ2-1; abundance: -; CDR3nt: TGCAGCCCTCTTCTAGCGGGAGTTGAGCAGTTCTTC; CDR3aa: CSPLLAGVEQFF
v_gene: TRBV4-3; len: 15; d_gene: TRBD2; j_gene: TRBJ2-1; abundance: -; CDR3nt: TGCGCCAGCGGCTACGGACTAGCGGCGCACAATGAGCAGTTCTTC; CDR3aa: CASGYGLAAHNEQFF
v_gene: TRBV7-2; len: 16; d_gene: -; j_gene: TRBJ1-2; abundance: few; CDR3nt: TGTGCCAGCAGCTTAGCGCTAAGGGGGGGGGCTGGACGCTACACCTTC; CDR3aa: CASSLALRGGAGRYTF
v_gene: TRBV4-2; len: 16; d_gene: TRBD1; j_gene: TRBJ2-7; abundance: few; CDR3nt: TGTGCCAGCAGCCAAGTCCCGGGACAGGGTGGAGACGAGCAGTACTTC; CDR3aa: CASSQVPGQGGDEQYF
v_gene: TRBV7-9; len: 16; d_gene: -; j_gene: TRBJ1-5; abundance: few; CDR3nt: TGTGCCAGCAGCTTGTGGGCAGGGATCACCAATCAGCCCCAGCATTTT; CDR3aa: CASSLWAGITNQPQHF
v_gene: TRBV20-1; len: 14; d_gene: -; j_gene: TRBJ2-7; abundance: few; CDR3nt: TGCAGTGCTAGTAGAACCGGGATCTCCTACGAGCAGTACTTC; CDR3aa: CSASRTGISYEQYF
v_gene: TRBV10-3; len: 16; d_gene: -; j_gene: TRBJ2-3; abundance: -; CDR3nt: TGTGCCATCAGTGAAACAAACGGGGCCCGCACAGATACGCAGTATTTT; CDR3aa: CAISETNGARTDTQYF
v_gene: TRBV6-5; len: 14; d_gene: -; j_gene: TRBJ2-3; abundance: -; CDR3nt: TGTGCCGGCAGGACTGTCAGGCAAATAGATACGCAGTATTTT; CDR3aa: CAGRTVRQIDTQYF
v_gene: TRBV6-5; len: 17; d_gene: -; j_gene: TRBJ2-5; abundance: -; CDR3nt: TGTGCCAGCAGTTACTCGAGTCGACGGAGGTACCAAGAGACCCAGTACTTC; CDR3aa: CASSYSSRRRYQETQYF
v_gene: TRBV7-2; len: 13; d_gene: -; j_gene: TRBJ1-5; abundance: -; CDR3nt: TGTGCCAGCAGCCCAGGGTATTATCAGCCCCAGCATTTT; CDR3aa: CASSPGYYQPQHF
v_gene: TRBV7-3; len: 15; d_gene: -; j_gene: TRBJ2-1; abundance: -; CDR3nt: TGTGCCAGCAGCCAGGGCTCCGCCTCCTACAATGAGCAGTTCTTC; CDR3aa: CASSQGSASYNEQFF
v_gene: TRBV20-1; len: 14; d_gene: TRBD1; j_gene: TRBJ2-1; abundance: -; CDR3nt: TGCAGTGCTTCCCCGGGACAGATCTTCAATGAGCAGTTCTTC; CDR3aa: CSASPGQIFNEQFF
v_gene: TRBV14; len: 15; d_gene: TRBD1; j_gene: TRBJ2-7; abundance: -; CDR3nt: TGTGCCAGCAGCCAAGGACAGGGGAAGGCCTACGAGCAGTACTTC; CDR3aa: CASSQGQGKAYEQYF
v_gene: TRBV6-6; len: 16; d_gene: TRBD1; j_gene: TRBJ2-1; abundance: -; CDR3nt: TGTGCCAGCAGAAATGGCGGGACAGGGAGGGTCAATGAGCAGTTCTTC; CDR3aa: CASRNGGTGRVNEQFF
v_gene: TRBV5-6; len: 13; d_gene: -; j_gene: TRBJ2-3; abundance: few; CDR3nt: TGTGCCAGCAGCCGTACCTGGACAGATACGCAGTATTTT; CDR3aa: CASSRTWTDTQYF
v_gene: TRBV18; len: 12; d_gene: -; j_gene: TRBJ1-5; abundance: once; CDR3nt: TGTGCCAGCGCAACGCTGGATCAGCCCCAGCATTTT; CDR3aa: CASATLDQPQHF
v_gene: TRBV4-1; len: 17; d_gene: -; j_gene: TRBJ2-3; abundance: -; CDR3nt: TGCGCCAGCAGCCCCGGACTAACGGGAGAAACAACAAATACGCAGTATTTT; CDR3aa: CASSPGLTGETTNTQYF
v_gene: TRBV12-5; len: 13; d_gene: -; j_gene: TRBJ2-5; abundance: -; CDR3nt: TGTGCTAGTGGTTTGTCCGGAAAAGAGACCCAGTACTTC; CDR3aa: CASGLSGKETQYF
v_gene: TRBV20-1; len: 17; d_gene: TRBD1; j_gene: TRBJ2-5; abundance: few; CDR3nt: TGCAGTGCTGTTACGCGGGACAGGGGACTTTTGCAAGAGACCCAGTACTTC; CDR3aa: CSAVTRDRGLLQETQYF
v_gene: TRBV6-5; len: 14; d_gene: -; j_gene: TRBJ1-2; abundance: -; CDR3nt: TGTGCCAGCAGAACCGGGGCAGGGCGGTATGGCTACACCTTC; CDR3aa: CASRTGAGRYGYTF
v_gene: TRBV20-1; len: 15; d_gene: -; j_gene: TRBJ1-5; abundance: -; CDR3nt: TGCAGTGCCGCTATGTTCCTTGGGGGCAATCAGCCCCAGCATTTT; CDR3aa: CSAAMFLGGNQPQHF
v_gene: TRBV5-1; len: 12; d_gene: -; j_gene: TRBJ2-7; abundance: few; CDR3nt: TGCGCCAGCAGCTTGGTGCAGTACGAGCAGTACTTC; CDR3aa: CASSLVQYEQYF
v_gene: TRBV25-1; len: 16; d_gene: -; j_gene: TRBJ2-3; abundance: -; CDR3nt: TGTGCCAGCAGTGAATTTCGCAGTGGGCGCACAGATACGCAGTATTTT; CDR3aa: CASSEFRSGRTDTQYF
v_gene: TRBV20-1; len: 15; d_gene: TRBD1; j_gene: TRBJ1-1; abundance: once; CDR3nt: TGCAGTGCGCCGTACAGGGGGCGACCAGACACTGAAGCTTTCTTT; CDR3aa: CSAPYRGRPDTEAFF
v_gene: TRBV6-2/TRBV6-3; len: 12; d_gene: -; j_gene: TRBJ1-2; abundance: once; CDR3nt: TGTGCCAGCAGTAAATCCTTCTATGGCTACACCTTC; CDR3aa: CASSKSFYGYTF
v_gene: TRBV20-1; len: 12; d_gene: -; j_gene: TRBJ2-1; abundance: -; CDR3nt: TGCAGTGCGCGCGCGGGGGCCGGTGAGCAGTTCTTC; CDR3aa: CSARAGAGEQFF
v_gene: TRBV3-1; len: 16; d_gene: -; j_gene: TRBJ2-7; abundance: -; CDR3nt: TGTGCCAGCAGCCGTGGACTGGAGGGATCTCTTCTCGAGCAGTACTTC; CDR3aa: CASSRGLEGSLLEQYF